The entry below gives a single TCR beta chain sequence along with its context. This CDR3 is 15 amino acids long. V gave up 5 bases and J gave up 7 bases, with 15 bases separating them. Germline CDR1 and CDR2: LNHDA and SQIVND (reference sequence). The data originate from a study of T cells in narcolepsy. Using immunoSEQ multiplex PCR, the repertoire was profiled, and TCRdb retains in-frame clones only, with some absent. The sample lists 30,000 to 35,000 clones; more than 70% were seen once. This clonotype was sampled from a human donor in good health. What was sequenced was memory (CD45RA-) CD4+ T cells from blood. This sequence joins TRBV19 and TRBJ1-6, with D tentatively TRBD1 (6 bases). The CDR3 reads CASSETGWANSPLHF. For the CDR3, the DNA is TGTGCCAGTAGTGAAACAGGGTGGGCAAATTCACCCCTCCACTTT.